The entry below describes one TCR beta chain. Sequencing used immunoSEQ multiplex PCR; TCRdb keeps in-frame clones, though not all of them. This sample has 82,000 or so clones, with 85% found just once. V dropped 5 bases and J dropped 1 base, with 14 bases sitting between them. Germline lookup yields CDR1 SGHVS and CDR2 FNYEAQ. CDR3 length: 15 amino acids. This entry belongs to a study of OX40 agonist ivuxolimab in advanced cancers. This receptor was identified in an adult with an advanced solid tumor such as melanoma, head and neck, liver or kidney cancer. The J gene is TRBJ1-1, the V gene TRBV7-6; no definite D call. Sequencing was performed on CD4+ or CD8+ T cells sorted from blood, taken in a trial of the OX40 agonist ivuxolimab. CDR3 DNA sequence: TGTGCCAGCAGCCCCCGGACGGGAACGAACACTGAAGCTTTCTTT. Translation gives CASSPRTGTNTEAFF.